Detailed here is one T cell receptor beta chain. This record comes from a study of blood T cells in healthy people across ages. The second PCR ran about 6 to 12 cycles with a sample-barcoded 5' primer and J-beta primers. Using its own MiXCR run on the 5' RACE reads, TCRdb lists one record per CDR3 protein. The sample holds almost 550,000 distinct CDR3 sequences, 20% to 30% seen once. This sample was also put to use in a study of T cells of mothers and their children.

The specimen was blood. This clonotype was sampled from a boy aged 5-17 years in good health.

CDR3 nucleotides: TGTGCCAGCCGACTGGGGAGATCCCTGGACGAGCAGTACTTC. Translation: CASRLGRSLDEQYF. The chain recombines TRBV12-3 or TRBV12-4 with TRBJ2-5; maybe TRBD2 (5 bases). The J call is in doubt because the DNA end fits TRBJ2-7 better. This CDR3 is built from 14 residues.